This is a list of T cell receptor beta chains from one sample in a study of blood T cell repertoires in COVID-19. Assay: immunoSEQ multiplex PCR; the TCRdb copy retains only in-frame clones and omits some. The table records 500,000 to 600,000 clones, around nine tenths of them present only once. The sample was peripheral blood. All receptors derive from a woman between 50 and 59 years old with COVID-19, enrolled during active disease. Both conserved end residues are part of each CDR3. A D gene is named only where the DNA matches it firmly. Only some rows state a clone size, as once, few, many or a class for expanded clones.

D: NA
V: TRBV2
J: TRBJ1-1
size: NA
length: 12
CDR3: CASGAVNTEAFF
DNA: TGTGCCAGCGGGGCCGTGAACACTGAAGCTTTCTTT

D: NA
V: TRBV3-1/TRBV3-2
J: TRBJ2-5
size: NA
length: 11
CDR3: CASSVMETQYF
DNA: TGTGCCAGCAGCGTCATGGAGACCCAGTACTTC

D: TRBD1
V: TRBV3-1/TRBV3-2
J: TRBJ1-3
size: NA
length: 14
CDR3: CASSWTGGGNTIYF
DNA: TGTGCCAGCAGCTGGACAGGGGGTGGAAACACCATATATTTT

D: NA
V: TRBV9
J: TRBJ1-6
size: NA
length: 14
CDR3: CASSTQWAYSPLHF
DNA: TGTGCCAGCAGCACCCAATGGGCCTATTCACCCCTCCACTTT

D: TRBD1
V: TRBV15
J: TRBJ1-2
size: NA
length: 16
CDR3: CATSRDRDRGGYGYTF
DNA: TGTGCCACCAGCAGAGATCGCGACAGGGGTGGCTATGGCTACACCTTC

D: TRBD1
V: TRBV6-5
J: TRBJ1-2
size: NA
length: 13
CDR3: CASSTGGRRGYTF
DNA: TGTGCCAGCAGTACAGGGGGCCGCCGTGGCTACACCTTC

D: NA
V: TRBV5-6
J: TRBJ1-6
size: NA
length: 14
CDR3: CASSLGQRGSPLHF
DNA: TGTGCCAGCAGCTTGGGTCAGCGAGGTTCACCCCTCCACTTT

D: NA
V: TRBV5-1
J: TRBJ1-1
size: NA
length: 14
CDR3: CASSPGVMNTEAFF
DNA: TGCGCCAGCAGCCCCGGTGTTATGAACACTGAAGCTTTCTTT

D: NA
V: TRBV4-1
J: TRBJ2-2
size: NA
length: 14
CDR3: CASSQNLRAGELFF
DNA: TGCGCCAGCAGCCAGAACTTGAGGGCCGGGGAGCTGTTTTTT

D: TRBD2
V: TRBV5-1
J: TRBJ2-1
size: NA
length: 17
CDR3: CASKPGLAGYSYNEQFF
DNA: TGCGCCAGCAAACCAGGACTAGCGGGTTATTCCTACAATGAGCAGTTCTTC

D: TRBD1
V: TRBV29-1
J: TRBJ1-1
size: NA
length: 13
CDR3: CSVEGLQGVGAFF
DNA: TGCAGCGTTGAGGGTTTACAGGGGGTAGGCGCTTTCTTT

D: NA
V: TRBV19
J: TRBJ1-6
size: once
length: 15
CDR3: CASRLRIFYNSPLHF
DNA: TGTGCCAGTAGACTACGGATCTTCTATAATTCACCCCTCCACTTT

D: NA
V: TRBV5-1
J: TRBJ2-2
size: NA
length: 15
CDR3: CASSLDALNPGELFF
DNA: TGCGCCAGCAGCTTGGACGCACTCAATCCCGGGGAGCTGTTTTTT

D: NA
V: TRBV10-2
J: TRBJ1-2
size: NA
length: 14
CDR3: CASSESRGNYGYTF
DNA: TGCGCCAGCAGTGAGTCGAGGGGGAACTATGGCTACACCTTC

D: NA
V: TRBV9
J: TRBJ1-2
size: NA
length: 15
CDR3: CASSAHRGGNYGYTF
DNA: TGTGCCAGCAGCGCACACAGAGGGGGTAACTATGGCTACACCTTC

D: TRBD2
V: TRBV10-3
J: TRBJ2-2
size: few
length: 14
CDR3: CAIGGLAVFGELFF
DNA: TGTGCCATCGGGGGACTAGCGGTTTTCGGGGAGCTGTTTTTT

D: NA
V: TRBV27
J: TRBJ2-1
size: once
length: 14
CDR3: CASSPLGTYNEQFF
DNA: TGTGCCAGCAGTCCTCTCGGGACTTACAATGAGCAGTTCTTC

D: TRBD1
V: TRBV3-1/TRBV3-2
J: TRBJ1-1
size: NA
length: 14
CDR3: CASSQGGGAWLENF
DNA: TGTGCCAGCAGCCAAGGAGGGGGCGCTTGGCTGGAGAACTTT

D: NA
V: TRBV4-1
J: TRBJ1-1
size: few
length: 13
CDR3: CASSPRRNTEAFF
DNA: TGCGCCAGCAGCCCCCGGAGGAACACTGAAGCTTTCTTT

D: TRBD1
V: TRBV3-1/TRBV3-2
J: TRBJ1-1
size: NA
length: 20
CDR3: CASSRHPSDRGRWGATEAFF
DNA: TGTGCCAGCAGCCGACACCCTTCAGACAGGGGGCGATGGGGGGCCACTGAAGCTTTCTTT

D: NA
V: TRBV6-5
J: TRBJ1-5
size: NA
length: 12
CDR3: CATGQFNQPQHF
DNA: TGTGCCACAGGGCAGTTCAATCAGCCCCAGCATTTT

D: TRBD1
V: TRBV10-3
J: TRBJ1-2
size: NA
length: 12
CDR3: CAISRTGYGYTF
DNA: TGTGCCATCAGTCGGACAGGCTATGGCTACACCTTC

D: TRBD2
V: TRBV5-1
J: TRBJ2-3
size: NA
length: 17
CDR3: CASSLAVIAGSTDTQYF
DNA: TGCGCCAGCAGCTTGGCCGTCATAGCGGGGAGCACAGATACGCAGTATTTT

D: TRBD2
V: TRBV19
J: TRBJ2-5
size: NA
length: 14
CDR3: CASTRGAGGETQYF
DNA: TGTGCCAGTACCCGAGGTGCGGGGGGCGAGACCCAGTACTTC

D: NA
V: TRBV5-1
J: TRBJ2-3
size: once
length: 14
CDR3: CASSLVGESDTQYF
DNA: TGCGCCAGCAGCCTGGTAGGAGAATCAGATACGCAGTATTTT

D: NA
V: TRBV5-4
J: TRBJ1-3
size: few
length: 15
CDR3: CASSPAGGTGNTIYF
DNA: TGTGCCAGCAGCCCTGCCGGGGGTACAGGAAACACCATATATTTT

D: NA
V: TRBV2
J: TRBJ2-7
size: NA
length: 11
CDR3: CASSSRDFSWF
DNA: TGTGCCAGCAGCTCCAGGGACTTTTCTTGGTTC

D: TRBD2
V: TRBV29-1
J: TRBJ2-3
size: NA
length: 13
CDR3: CSANSGATDTQYF
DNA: TGCAGCGCAAATAGCGGGGCCACAGATACGCAGTATTTT

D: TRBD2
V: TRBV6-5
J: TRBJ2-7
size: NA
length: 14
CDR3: CASSNTAGRGEQYF
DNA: TGTGCCAGCAGTAATACAGCGGGGAGGGGCGAGCAGTACTTC

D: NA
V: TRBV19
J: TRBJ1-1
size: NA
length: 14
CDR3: CASSMGGRDTEAFF
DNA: TGTGCCAGTAGTATGGGGGGGCGGGACACTGAAGCTTTCTTT

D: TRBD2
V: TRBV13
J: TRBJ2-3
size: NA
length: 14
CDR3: CASSLAGVADTQYF
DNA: TGTGCCAGCAGCTTGGCGGGGGTGGCAGATACGCAGTATTTT

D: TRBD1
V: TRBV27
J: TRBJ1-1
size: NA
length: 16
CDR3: CASSRYRGGMNTEAFF
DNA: TGTGCCAGCAGTCGTTACAGGGGGGGGATGAACACTGAAGCTTTCTTT

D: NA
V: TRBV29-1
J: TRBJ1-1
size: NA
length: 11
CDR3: CSVGGGTEAFF
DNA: TGCAGCGTTGGAGGGGGAACTGAAGCTTTCTTT

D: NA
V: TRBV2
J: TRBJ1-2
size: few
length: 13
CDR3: CASSITVNYGYTF
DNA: TGTGCCAGCAGCATTACAGTGAACTATGGCTACACCTTC

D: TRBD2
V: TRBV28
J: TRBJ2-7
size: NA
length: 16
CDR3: CASRFDRGVLTYEQYF
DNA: TGTGCCAGCAGATTCGATCGGGGGGTCCTGACCTACGAGCAGTACTTC

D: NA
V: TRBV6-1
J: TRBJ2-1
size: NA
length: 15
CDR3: CASSELGPSYNEQFF
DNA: TGTGCCAGCAGTGAATTGGGGCCCTCCTACAATGAGCAGTTCTTC

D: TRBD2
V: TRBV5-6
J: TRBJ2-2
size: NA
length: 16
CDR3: CASSLEPGGRTGELFF
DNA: TGTGCCAGCAGCTTGGAGCCGGGGGGGCGGACCGGGGAGCTGTTTTTT

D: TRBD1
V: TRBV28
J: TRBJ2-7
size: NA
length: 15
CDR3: CASIGMGQGLYEQYF
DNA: TGTGCCAGCATTGGAATGGGACAGGGACTCTACGAGCAGTACTTC

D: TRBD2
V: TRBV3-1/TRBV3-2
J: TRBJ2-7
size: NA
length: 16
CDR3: CASSQELAGATYEQYF
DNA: TGTGCCAGCAGCCAAGAACTAGCGGGGGCTACCTACGAGCAGTACTTC

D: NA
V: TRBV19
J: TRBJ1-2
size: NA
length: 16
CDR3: CASSGQLIGANYGYTF
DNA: TGTGCCAGTAGCGGACAGTTGATCGGGGCTAACTATGGCTACACCTTC

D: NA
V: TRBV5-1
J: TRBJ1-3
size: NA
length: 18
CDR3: CASSLVGGDRPSGNTIYF
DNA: TGCGCCAGCAGCTTGGTTGGGGGAGACAGGCCCTCTGGAAACACCATATATTTT

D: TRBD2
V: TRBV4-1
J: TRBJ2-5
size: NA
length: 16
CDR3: CASSHLLAGVRETQYF
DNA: TGCGCCAGCAGCCATCTACTAGCGGGGGTCCGCGAGACCCAGTACTTC

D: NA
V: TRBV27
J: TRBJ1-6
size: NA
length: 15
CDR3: CASSLTWRKDSPLHF
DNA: TGTGCCAGCAGTTTAACATGGAGGAAGGATTCACCCCTCCACTTT

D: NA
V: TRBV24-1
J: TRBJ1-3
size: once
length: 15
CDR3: CATTQQGSRGNTIYF
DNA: TGTGCCACCACCCAACAGGGAAGTAGGGGAAACACCATATATTTT

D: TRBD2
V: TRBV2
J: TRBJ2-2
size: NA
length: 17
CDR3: CASSEHSGGASTGELFF
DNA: TGTGCCAGCAGTGAACACAGCGGGGGGGCCAGCACCGGGGAGCTGTTTTTT

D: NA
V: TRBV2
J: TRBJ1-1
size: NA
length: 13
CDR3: CASGGGPSTEAFF
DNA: TGTGCCAGCGGGGGGGGGCCGAGCACTGAAGCTTTCTTT

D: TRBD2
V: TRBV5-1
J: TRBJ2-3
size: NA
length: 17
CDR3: CASSLGPSGGGLDTQYF
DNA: TGCGCCAGCAGCTTGGGGCCTAGCGGGGGAGGACTGGATACGCAGTATTTT

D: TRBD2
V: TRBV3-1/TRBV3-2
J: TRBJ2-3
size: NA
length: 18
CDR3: CASSQTRLADLGTDTQYF
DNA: TGTGCCAGCAGCCAAACGAGACTAGCGGATCTAGGCACAGATACGCAGTATTTT

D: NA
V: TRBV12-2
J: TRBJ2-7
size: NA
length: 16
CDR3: CASRLAWSPGPYEQYF
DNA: TGTGCAAGTCGCTTAGCGTGGAGTCCGGGTCCCTACGAGCAGTACTTC

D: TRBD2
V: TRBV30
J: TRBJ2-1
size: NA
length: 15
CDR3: CAWSVGLAAYNEQFF
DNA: TGTGCCTGGAGCGTGGGACTAGCGGCCTACAATGAGCAGTTCTTC

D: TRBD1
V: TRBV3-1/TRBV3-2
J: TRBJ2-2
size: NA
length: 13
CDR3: CASSQNRGGELFF
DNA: TGTGCCAGCAGCCAGAACAGGGGGGGGGAGCTGTTTTTT

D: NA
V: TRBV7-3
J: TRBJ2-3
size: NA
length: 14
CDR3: CASSRGGVRDTQYF
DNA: TGTGCCAGCAGCCGAGGGGGGGTACGAGATACGCAGTATTTT

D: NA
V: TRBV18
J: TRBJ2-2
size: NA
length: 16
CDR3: CASSPQRDSNTGELFF
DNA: TGTGCCAGCTCACCCCAGCGCGACAGCAACACCGGGGAGCTGTTTTTT